Presented here are 7 T cell receptor beta chains from one specimen sequenced in a study of blood T cells in healthy people across ages. A second PCR of about 7 to 11 cycles used a sample-barcoded 5' primer and a J-beta primer mix. TCRdb independently ran MiXCR on the 5' RACE reads; one entry per CDR3 protein. The sample records more than 1,000,000 distinct CDR3 sequences, around 27% being singletons. The data also belong to a second study, concerning T cells of mothers and their children.

Sequences were obtained from blood. Source of these receptors: a girl aged 2 to 10 in good health.

This clonotype occurred a few times. The J gene is TRBJ1-1, the V gene TRBV29-1, with a possible D match to TRBD1 (5 bases). The germline gives CDR1 SQVTM, CDR2 ANQGSEA. There are 12 residues in the CDR3. Deletions cut 4 bases from V and 3 bases from J, with 9 bases between. CDR3: CSVVGADTEAFF. The CDR3 DNA follows: TGCAGCGTTGTAGGGGCGGACACTGAAGCTTTCTTT.

A few counts support this clonotype. This chain links TRBV5-1 with TRBJ2-1; D may correspond to TRBD1 or TRBD2 (5 bases each). The CDR3 loop spans 14 amino acids. Per the germline V gene, CDR1 is SGHRS and CDR2 is YFSETQ. Trimming stripped 2 bases from V and 6 bases from J, with 12 bases between. The CDR3 sequence: CASSFFWGSNEQFF. The CDR3 DNA is TGCGCCAGCAGCTTTTTTTGGGGGTCCAATGAGCAGTTCTTC.

The sample holds a few counts of this clonotype. This chain connects TRBV29-1 to TRBJ2-2; tentatively, D is TRBD2 (5 bases). The CDR3 contains 13 residues. Germline V gene lookup returns CDR1 SQVTM and CDR2 ANQGSEA. Trimming removed 2 bases from V and 6 bases from J, with 10 bases in between. The DNA for the CDR3 is TGCAGCGTTGAACGGGGTAAAGCCGGGGAGCTGTTTTTT. Encoded protein: CSVERGKAGELFF.

This clonotype has only a few counts. The conserved phenylalanine or tryptophan normally closing the CDR3 is absent here, so this likely arose from a read error. CDR3 residues: CASSSGGAENTQYL. The CDR3 bases are TGTGCCAGCAGCTCGGGGGGGGCCGAAAATACGCAGTATCTT. The gene calls are TRBV7-3 and TRBJ2-3; 8 positions agree with TRBD2. V was pared by 4 bases and J by 7 bases, with 7 bases of the junction left unmatched. From germline, CDR1 is SGHTA and CDR2 FQGTGA. The CDR3 consists of 14 residues.

In DNA, the CDR3 is TGCGCCAGCAGCTCGAGACGGGGGAGGGAGTACAATGAGCAGTTCTTC. Translated: CASSSRRGREYNEQFF. The rearrangement links TRBV5-1 to TRBJ2-1, with 7 positions matching TRBD2. CDR1 SGHRS and CDR2 YFSETQ come from the germline V gene. This CDR3 has 16 residues. After removal of 3 bases from V and 4 bases from J, the junction contained 10 bases not matched to a gene.

This chain links TRBV28 with TRBJ2-5, with a weak D call TRBD2 (5 bases). V shed 3 bases and J shed 5 bases, with 22 bases lying between them. Germline assignment: CDR1 MDHEN and CDR2 SYDVKM. The CDR3 runs to 17 residues. The CDR3 is CASSFLNPLVGLETQYF. In nucleotides, the CDR3 is TGTGCCAGCAGTTTCCTCAACCCGCTAGTAGGACTGGAGACCCAGTACTTC. Supplemented by reference TRBV28 and TRBJ2-5, the full variable domain reads DVKVTQSSRYLVKRTGEKVFLECVQDMDHENMFWYRQDPGLGLRLIYFSYDVKMKEKGDIPEGYSVSREKKERFSLILESASTNQTSMYLCASSFLNPLVGLETQYFGPGTRLLVL.

The V and J genes are TRBV12-3 or TRBV12-4 and TRBJ2-5; no clear D. The J call may not be correct, given that the DNA end is closer to TRBJ2-1. CDR3 length: 13 residues. The CDR3 DNA sequence: TGTGCCACCGGTCATGTTCCCCCCAATGAGCAGTTCTTC. Translated: CATGHVPPNEQFF.